This TCR beta chain was recovered during a study of T cells in localized non-small cell lung cancer. With regard to this clone: Its antigen is as yet unknown. The junction differs from germline at one of its ends, possibly a read error. The same CDR3 can be traced to other DNA sequences in this sample.

CDR1 is SNHLY, CDR2 FYNNEI, per germline. This CDR3 comprises 14 residues. The repertoire was sequenced with immunoSEQ multiplex PCR; TCRdb's copy has only in-frame clones and lacks some. The table records 10,000 to 15,000 clones, 70% to 90% of them present only once. Overall study results and limits: Researchers found a median around 59 of the top 100 tumor clones in adjacent lung. Uninvolved neighboring lung showed the greatest T cell clonality, exceeding tumor. Heterogeneity remains possible because sequencing was limited to only one tumor region. Elevated blood T cell density was associated with longer overall survival.

The genes are TRBV2 and TRBJ1-2; D not certain. This sequence was found in a male donor older than 55 with stage III lung adenocarcinoma. The specimen was peripheral blood, collected before any cancer treatment. CDR3 DNA sequence: TGTGCCAGCACCATAGACACTCACGCGAATGGTTACACCTTC. Its translation: CASTIDTHANGYTF.